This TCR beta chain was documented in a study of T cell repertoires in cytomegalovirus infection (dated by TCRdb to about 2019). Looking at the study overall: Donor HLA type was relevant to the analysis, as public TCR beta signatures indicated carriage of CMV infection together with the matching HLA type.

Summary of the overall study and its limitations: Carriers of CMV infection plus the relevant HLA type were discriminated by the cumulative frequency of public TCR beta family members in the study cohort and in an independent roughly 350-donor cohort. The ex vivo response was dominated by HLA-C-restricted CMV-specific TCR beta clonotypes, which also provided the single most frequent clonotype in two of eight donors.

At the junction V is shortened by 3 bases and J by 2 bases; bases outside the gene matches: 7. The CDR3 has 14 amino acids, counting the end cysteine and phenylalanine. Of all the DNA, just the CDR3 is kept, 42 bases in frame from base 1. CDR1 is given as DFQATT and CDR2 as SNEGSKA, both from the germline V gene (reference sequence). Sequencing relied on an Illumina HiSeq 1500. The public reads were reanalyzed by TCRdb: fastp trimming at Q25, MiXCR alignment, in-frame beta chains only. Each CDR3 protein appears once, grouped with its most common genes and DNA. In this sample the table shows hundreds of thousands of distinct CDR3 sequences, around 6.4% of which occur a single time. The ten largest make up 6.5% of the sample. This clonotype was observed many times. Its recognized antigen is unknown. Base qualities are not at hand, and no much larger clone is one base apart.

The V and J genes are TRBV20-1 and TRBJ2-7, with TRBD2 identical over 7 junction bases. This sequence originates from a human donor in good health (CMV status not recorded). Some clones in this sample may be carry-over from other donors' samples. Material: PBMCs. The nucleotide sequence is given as TGCAGTGCTAGTCCCCGCGGGGGTACCTACGAGCAGTACTTC. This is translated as CSASPRGGTYEQYF.